Following are 21 T cell receptor beta chains from one sample sequenced in a study of T cell changes during pregnancy in multiple sclerosis. Libraries were prepared by immunoSEQ multiplex PCR; TCRdb keeps only in-frame clonotypes and omits some of them. This sample has fewer than 30,000 clones, with roughly nine tenths found just once. Material: CD8+ T cells from peripheral blood mononuclear cells, obtained in the third trimester of pregnancy. All receptors derive from a female donor in good health, enrolled as a control in a pregnancy study.

This chain joins TRBV5-1 and TRBJ2-7; the D is unclear. The CDR3 has 18 amino acids. Germline CDR1 is SGHRS and CDR2 is YFSETQ. With 4 bases removed from V and 0 bases from J, the gap between germline ends came to 23 bases. This chain's CDR3 is CASSPTVPGDSTSYEQYF. The CDR3 DNA sequence: TGCGCCAGCAGCCCTACCGTGCCAGGTGATTCTACCTCCTACGAGCAGTACTTC.

The chain is built from TRBV15 and TRBJ1-4; weak D call: TRBD1 (5 bases). This CDR3 is built from 13 residues. Germline CDR1 is LNHNV and CDR2 is YYDKDF (reference sequence). Trimming took 3 bases from V and 5 from J, leaving 7 bases between them. The CDR3 here is CATSRGGNEKLFF. The CDR3 DNA reads TGTGCCACCAGCAGGGGGGGGAATGAAAAACTGTTTTTT.

The rearrangement links TRBV10-1 to TRBJ2-3; 7 bases agree with TRBD1. V was pared by 6 bases and J by 0 bases, with 9 bases of the junction left unmatched. The germline CDR1 and CDR2 sequences are WNHNN and SYGVQD (reference sequence). CDR3 size: 16 residues. The CDR3 sequence is CASRDGQATSTDTQYF. The CDR3 nucleotides are TGCGCCAGCAGAGATGGACAGGCCACTAGCACAGATACGCAGTATTTT.

The chain recombines TRBV7-9 with TRBJ1-4; no clear D gene. Germline loops: CDR1 SEHNR, CDR2 FQNEAQ (reference sequence). V was shortened by 1 base and J by 6 bases, with 6 bases between the two germline ends. The CDR3 runs 13 residues. The CDR3 sequence: CASSLVEDEKLFF. The CDR3 DNA reads TGTGCCAGCAGCTTAGTCGAGGATGAAAAACTGTTTTTT. Supplemented by reference TRBV7-9 and TRBJ1-4, the full variable domain reads DTGVSQNPRHKITKRGQNVTFRCDPISEHNRLYWYRQTLGQGPEFLTYFQNEAQLEKSRLLSDRFSAERPKGSFSTLEIQRTEQGDSAMYLCASSLVEDEKLFFGSGTQLSVL.

The chain carries TRBV27 and TRBJ2-7, with no clear D. The germline CDR1 and CDR2 sequences are MNHEY and SMNVEV (reference sequence). The V and J ends lost 5 bases and 6 bases respectively, with 11 bases between them. The CDR3 runs to 12 residues. The CDR3: CASSTVISEQYF. The CDR3 nucleotides are TGTGCCAGCAGTACAGTAATCAGCGAGCAGTACTTC.

The V and J genes are TRBV6-1 and TRBJ2-5; TRBD1 matches 10 bases. The CDR3 has 15 amino acids. Germline V lookup: CDR1 MNHNS, CDR2 SASEGT. After removal of 6 bases from V and 4 bases from J, the junction contained 8 bases not matched to a gene. CDR3 residues: CASSPTGGSPETQYF. In DNA, the CDR3 is TGTGCCAGCAGCCCGACAGGGGGCAGCCCAGAGACCCAGTACTTC.

Comment on this clone: The germline gene is not matched at one end of the junction; a read error may be the cause. The chain joins TRBV27 to TRBJ2-7; D is perhaps TRBD1 (6 bases). CDR1 and CDR2 (germline): MNHEY, SMNVEV (reference sequence). The CDR3 extends over 13 amino acids. CDR3 sequence: CASSKAGQGGTLF. CDR3 DNA sequence: TGTGCCAGCAGTAAAGCCGGACAAGGGGGAACCCTATTC.

The rearrangement links TRBV5-6 to TRBJ1-1; D perhaps matches TRBD1 (5 bases). Trimming took off 3 bases at V and 5 bases at J, with 17 bases between the two ends. CDR3 length equals 15 residues. CDR1 and CDR2 (germline): SGHDT, YYEEEE. The CDR3 DNA reads as TGTGCCAGCAGCTGGACTCTCGGGGGGACGACTGAAGCTTTCTTT. Its translation: CASSWTLGGTTEAFF. The complete variable domain, with remaining parts taken from reference TRBV5-6 and TRBJ1-1, reads DAGVTQSPTHLIKTRGQQVTLRCSPKSGHDTVSWYQQALGQGPQFIFQYYEEEERQRGNFPDRFSGHQFPNYSSELNVNALLLGDSALYLCASSWTLGGTTEAFFGQGTRLTVV.

V and J are TRBV19 and TRBJ1-4; no clear D gene. CDR1 is LNHDA and CDR2 is SQIVND in the germline V gene (reference sequence). CDR3 length equals 14 residues. V lost 9 bases and J lost 4, with 15 bases in between. Here the CDR3 DNA reads TGTGCCAGCACCCGAATACTAAATAATGAAAAACTGTTTTTT. It encodes CASTRILNNEKLFF.

The chain uses TRBV5-3 and TRBJ2-7, with 9 bases fitting TRBD1. TRBV5-3 is an ORF; its function is uncertain. CDR3 length: 14 amino acids. Trimming took 4 bases from V and 3 from J; bases not matched to a gene: 5. The chain's CDR3 is CARSVRDRVYEQYF. As DNA, the CDR3 is TGTGCCAGAAGCGTCCGGGACAGGGTCTACGAGCAGTACTTC.

CDR3 sequence (DNA): TGTGCCAGTAGTATAGATCTCTGGCTAGCGGCTGATACGCAGTATTTT. Its protein is CASSIDLWLAADTQYF. V gene TRBV19 combines with J gene TRBJ2-3; 7 bases map to TRBD2. This CDR3 is built from 16 residues. V lost 0 bases, J lost 6 bases, and 9 bases stayed unmatched. CDR1 is LNHDA and CDR2 is SQIVND in the germline V gene (reference sequence).

This clone was counted a single time. The CDR3 sequence is CASSTTEGGGDTQYF. The CDR3 DNA follows: TGTGCCAGCAGTACTACGGAGGGCGGGGGAGATACGCAGTATTTT. V gene TRBV28 combines with J gene TRBJ2-3; TRBD2 matches 7 bases. Germline trimming cut 5 bases from V and 5 bases from J; bases unmatched to any gene: 10. Germline V CDR1 and CDR2: MDHEN, SYDVKM. The CDR3 spans 15 residues.

J is TRBJ2-7 and V is TRBV4-1; unclear D gene. The CDR3 runs 16 residues. Germline V gives CDR1 MGHRA, CDR2 YSYEKL. Trimming took off 1 base at V and 2 bases at J, with 15 bases between the two ends. The CDR3 sequence is CASSQASERPTYEQYF. CDR3 DNA: TGCGCCAGCAGCCAAGCATCTGAGAGGCCTACCTACGAGCAGTACTTC.

The chain combines TRBV29-1 with TRBJ1-5; 9 nucleotides align to TRBD1. The CDR3 totals 14 residues. From germline, CDR1 is SQVTM and CDR2 ANQGSEA. The V and J ends lost 6 bases and 3 bases, in that order; junction bases with no gene match: 6. CDR3 nucleotides: TGCAGCGTGGTGGACAGGGGTAACAATCAGCCCCAGCATTTT. This codes for CSVVDRGNNQPQHF.

About this clone: The same CDR3 arises from other DNA sequences in this sample as well. J is TRBJ2-3 and V is TRBV19; D remains ambiguous. The CDR3 runs 13 residues. Germline CDR1 LNHDA, CDR2 SQIVND (reference sequence). V lost 1 base and J 4 bases, leaving 6 bases between the germline ends. CDR3 sequence (DNA): TGTGCCAGTAGTATAGTACCGGCAGATACGCAGTATTTT. Translation gives CASSIVPADTQYF.

The chain employs TRBV7-9 and TRBJ2-5, with a weak D call TRBD1 (5 bases). Per germline, CDR1 SEHNR and CDR2 FQNEAQ (reference sequence). V was clipped by 5 bases and J by 0 bases, with 19 bases between them. This CDR3 comprises 17 residues. The CDR3: CASSDRDDAPYQETQYF. CDR3 nucleotides: TGTGCCAGCAGCGACAGAGATGACGCTCCGTACCAAGAGACCCAGTACTTC.

This clone appeared a few times. This chain uses TRBV27 with TRBJ1-1; tentatively, D is TRBD1 (6 bases). CDR1 and CDR2 (germline): MNHEY, SMNVEV (reference sequence). V gave up 5 bases and J gave up 2 bases, with 15 bases separating them. CDR3 size: 15 residues. CDR3 sequence (DNA): TGTGCCAGCAGTCCCAACTCGGGACAAAACACTGAAGCTTTCTTT. Its translation is CASSPNSGQNTEAFF.

This chain joins TRBV28 and TRBJ2-2, with 10 bases aligning to TRBD2. CDR3 size: 15 residues. The V and J ends lost 5 bases and 3 bases, in that order; junction bases with no gene match: 3. Germline V gene sequence: CDR1 MDHEN, CDR2 SYDVKM. CDR3 in amino acids: CASSKREGHTGELFF. Here the CDR3 DNA reads TGTGCCAGCAGTAAGCGGGAGGGCCACACCGGGGAGCTGTTTTTT.

This chain links TRBV27 with TRBJ1-2; 9 bases agree with TRBD1. J was trimmed by 4 bases and V by 5 bases; bases with no gene match: 5. Looked up from germline, CDR1 is MNHEY and CDR2 is SMNVEV (reference sequence). CDR3 length: 14 residues. The CDR3, as DNA: TGTGCCAGCAGTACGGGACAGGGTGGCTATGGCTACACCTTC. As protein: CASSTGQGGYGYTF.

The chain carries TRBV9 and TRBJ2-7; 10 nucleotides match TRBD2. The CDR3 sequence is 15 residues long. Trimming removed 3 bases from V and 3 bases from J; junction bases left unmatched: 6. Germline lookup yields CDR1 SGDLS and CDR2 YYNGEE. The CDR3 region is CASSASGGDLYEQYF. CDR3 in DNA: TGTGCCAGCAGCGCGAGCGGGGGGGACCTCTACGAGCAGTACTTC.

Only one count was recorded for this clone. The V call is TRBV4-1, the J call TRBJ2-1; D unclear. CDR1 and CDR2 from the germline V gene are MGHRA and YSYEKL. The V end was cut by 3 bases, the J end by 8 bases, with 5 bases between. The CDR3 runs 11 residues. In DNA form, the CDR3 reads TGCGCCAGCAGCCATGGCCATGAGCAGTTCTTC. Its protein product is CASSHGHEQFF.